This TCR beta chain was identified during a study of identical twins. Study-level results: Analyses of zero insertions could, in part, be confounded by invariant MAIT and iNKT cells.

In the case of this clonotype: Its antigen is unknown.

The CDR3 sequence is 13 residues long. Germline V gene lookup returns CDR1 LNHNV and CDR2 YYDKDF (reference sequence). V lost 2 bases and J 2 bases, leaving 5 bases between the germline ends. A universal primer site was incorporated via template switching, and the cDNA contained unique molecular identifiers. TCRdb reprocessed the 5' RACE reads with MiXCR, giving one entry per CDR3 protein. In the table there are approximately 620,000 distinct CDR3 sequences, around 8.6% of which are singletons. The sample was also reused in another study, on yellow fever vaccine responses in identical twins.

The specimen was PBMCs. The receptor was derived from a woman aged 18-35 years in good health. The chain employs TRBV15 and TRBJ2-3; D gene ambiguous. DNA for the CDR3: TGTGCCACCAGCAGACCTCTCACAGATACGCAGTATTTT. Protein product: CATSRPLTDTQYF.